This is a list of T cell receptor beta chains from one sample in a study of identical twins. TCRdb called the 5' RACE reads again in MiXCR, with one record for every CDR3 protein. This table has a few hundred thousand distinct CDR3 sequences, about 8.5% appearing once. This sample was also put to use in a study of yellow fever vaccine responses in identical twins.

The sample consisted of CD8+ T cells sorted from blood. Receptors were obtained from a woman younger than 30 in good health. Both conserved end residues are part of each CDR3. A D gene is named only where the DNA matches it firmly. Clone sizes are given selectively: once, few, many, or a class where the clone is expanded.

cdr3_length	d_call	v_call	j_call	clone_size	cdr3_nt	cdr3_aa
17	NA	TRBV28	TRBJ2-7	few	TGTGCCAGCAGTTTCGTCGTCGTAGGGACCGAGAACTACGAGCAGTACTTC	CASSFVVVGTENYEQYF
11	NA	TRBV11-2	TRBJ2-7	few	TGTGCCAGCAGCTTAGTTTCCGAGCAGTACTTC	CASSLVSEQYF
16	NA	TRBV6-2/TRBV6-3	TRBJ2-7	NA	TGTGCCAGCAGTTACTCGAGTAGCGGAGGGGGCTACGAGCAGTACTTC	CASSYSSSGGGYEQYF
15	NA	TRBV6-2/TRBV6-3	TRBJ2-7	few	TGTGCCAGCAGTTACGACCTTAGCGGAGGGTACGAGCAGTACTTC	CASSYDLSGGYEQYF
15	TRBD2	TRBV20-1	TRBJ2-7	many	TGCAGTGCTGGAAGACTAGCGGGGGGGGCCTACGAGCAGTACTTC	CSAGRLAGGAYEQYF
15	TRBD1	TRBV10-2	TRBJ2-7	NA	TGCGCCAGCAGCCCGGGACAGGGGTTCCCCTACGAGCAGTACTTC	CASSPGQGFPYEQYF
13	NA	TRBV27	TRBJ1-4	few	TGTGCCAGCAGCCCTCGAGCTAATGAAAAACTGTTTTTT	CASSPRANEKLFF
13	NA	TRBV20-1	TRBJ2-5	NA	TGCAGTGCTAGAGCACAGATGTCGGAGACCCAGTACTTC	CSARAQMSETQYF
15	NA	TRBV2	TRBJ2-1	many	TGTGCCAGCAGCTATTCCGGACCCCTTTACAATGAGCAGTTCTTC	CASSYSGPLYNEQFF
15	NA	TRBV29-1	TRBJ2-3	NA	TGCAGCGTTTTCTGGGCAGGGGGGTCCACAGATACGCAGTATTTT	CSVFWAGGSTDTQYF
16	NA	TRBV27	TRBJ2-1	NA	TGTGCCAGCAGTTTATTGGGAACAGAGTCAATCAATGAGCAGTTCTTC	CASSLLGTESINEQFF
15	NA	TRBV11-1	TRBJ2-7	NA	TGTGCCAGCAGCTCCCCCCGGGGAGGAATCTACGAGCAGTACTTC	CASSSPRGGIYEQYF
16	NA	TRBV5-5	TRBJ1-6	many	TGTGCCAGCAGCTCCCCGGGGGGCCAGAATAATTCACCCCTCCACTTT	CASSSPGGQNNSPLHF
15	NA	TRBV6-5	TRBJ2-5	NA	TGTGCCAGCAGTTACTCGCCAGGCCCCCCGGAGACCCAGTACTTC	CASSYSPGPPETQYF
12	NA	TRBV12-3/TRBV12-4	TRBJ2-1	many	TGTGCCAGCAGTCCAGACAGCTATGAGCAGTTCTTC	CASSPDSYEQFF
13	NA	TRBV5-1	TRBJ2-7	few	TGCGCCAGCAGTCAGTCGGGGACCTACGAGCAGTACTTC	CASSQSGTYEQYF
13	NA	TRBV14	TRBJ2-7	many	TGTGCCAGCAGCCAATATCATCCCTACGAGCAGTACTTC	CASSQYHPYEQYF
15	TRBD2	TRBV20-1	TRBJ2-1	NA	TGCAGTGCTAGAGATATGACTAGCGGCTACAATGAGCAGTTCTTC	CSARDMTSGYNEQFF
18	TRBD2	TRBV5-1	TRBJ2-5	few	TGCGCCAGCAGCTTGTGGACTAGCGAACCCCGATCCCAAGAGACCCAGTACTTC	CASSLWTSEPRSQETQYF
15	TRBD1	TRBV5-6	TRBJ2-5	few	TGTGCCAGCAGCTTTCCCGGGACAGGGCAAGAGACCCAGTACTTC	CASSFPGTGQETQYF
13	TRBD2	TRBV15	TRBJ2-7	NA	TGTGCCACCACCTCAGCGGGACTAGACGAGCAGTACTTC	CATTSAGLDEQYF
14	NA	TRBV13	TRBJ2-7	few	TGTGCCAGCAGCTTAGAACTGGAGTCCTACGAGCAGTACTTC	CASSLELESYEQYF
13	NA	TRBV7-9	TRBJ1-1	many	TGTGCCAGCAGCTCGACGGTGAACACTGAAGCTTTCTTT	CASSSTVNTEAFF
15	TRBD1	TRBV11-2	TRBJ2-1	NA	TGTGCCAGCAGCTTCCTGGCTGAGGGGGCGAATGAGCAGTTCTTC	CASSFLAEGANEQFF
14	NA	TRBV6-1	TRBJ2-5	few	TGTGCCAGCAGGACGACCCCCTTAGAAGAGACCCAGTACTTC	CASRTTPLEETQYF
15	TRBD1	TRBV3-1	TRBJ2-7	many	TGTGCCAGCAGCCAAGTGGGTCTACAGGGGGGCGAGCAGTACTTC	CASSQVGLQGGEQYF
14	NA	TRBV18	TRBJ2-7	few	TGTGCCAGCTCACCGGTGGGGAGCTCCTACGAGCAGTACTTC	CASSPVGSSYEQYF
16	TRBD2	TRBV11-2	TRBJ2-5	many	TGTGCCAGCAGCTCACGGGCGGGGGAGCTTGTGGAGACCCAGTACTTC	CASSSRAGELVETQYF
16	TRBD1	TRBV3-1	TRBJ2-3	many	TGTGCCAGCAGCCCAACAGGGGACCTCGAGATCGGTACGCAGTATTTT	CASSPTGDLEIGTQYF
15	NA	TRBV29-1	TRBJ2-4	many	TGCAGCGTTGAAAAAGCGGGTCTAGCCAAAAACATTCAGTACTTC	CSVEKAGLAKNIQYF
12	NA	TRBV11-2	TRBJ2-1	few	TGTGCCAGCAACAGTCAGGGTAGTGAGCAGTTCTTC	CASNSQGSEQFF
14	NA	TRBV10-3	TRBJ2-5	few	TGTGCCATCAGTGAGTCGAGTAGCGAAGAGACCCAGTACTTC	CAISESSSEETQYF
14	NA	TRBV18	TRBJ2-2	few	TGTGCCAGCTCACCACCTATCGGGGCCGGGGAGCTGTTTTTT	CASSPPIGAGELFF
15	TRBD2	TRBV6-4	TRBJ2-3	few	TGTGCCAGCAGTATGACTAGCGGGGGCACAGATACGCAGTATTTT	CASSMTSGGTDTQYF
14	NA	TRBV7-9	TRBJ2-3	NA	TGTGCCAGCAGCCCGCCAGGGTCATCAGATACGCAGTATTTT	CASSPPGSSDTQYF
15	NA	TRBV6-2/TRBV6-3	TRBJ2-1	many	TGTGCCAGCAGCCCCTTGGTCAACTCCTACAATGAGCAGTTCTTC	CASSPLVNSYNEQFF
14	TRBD1	TRBV10-3	TRBJ1-1	many	TGTGCCATCAGTGACTTGGACAGGAGTTATGAAGCTTTCTTT	CAISDLDRSYEAFF
16	NA	TRBV27	TRBJ2-2	few	TGTGCCAGCAGTTTTAAGGTTTGGCTTAACACCGGGGAGCTGTTTTTT	CASSFKVWLNTGELFF
17	TRBD2	TRBV20-1	TRBJ2-7	few	TGCAGTGCTAACACCCCGCTCGGGGGAGGGGACTCCTACGAGCAGTACTTC	CSANTPLGGGDSYEQYF
11	NA	TRBV10-2	TRBJ2-2	few	TGCGCCAGCGGTTTAACCGGGGAGCTGTTTTTT	CASGLTGELFF
18	TRBD2	TRBV7-3	TRBJ2-2	many	TGTGCCAGCAGCTTGCTAGCGGTAGAACCAACGAACACCGGGGAGCTGTTTTTT	CASSLLAVEPTNTGELFF
15	NA	TRBV20-1	TRBJ1-4	few	TGCAGTGCTAGAGATAAGGATTCAACTAATGAAAAACTGTTTTTT	CSARDKDSTNEKLFF
14	NA	TRBV6-5	TRBJ2-5	NA	TGTGCCAGCAGTTATGCATATGAGATAAAGACCCAGTACTTC	CASSYAYEIKTQYF